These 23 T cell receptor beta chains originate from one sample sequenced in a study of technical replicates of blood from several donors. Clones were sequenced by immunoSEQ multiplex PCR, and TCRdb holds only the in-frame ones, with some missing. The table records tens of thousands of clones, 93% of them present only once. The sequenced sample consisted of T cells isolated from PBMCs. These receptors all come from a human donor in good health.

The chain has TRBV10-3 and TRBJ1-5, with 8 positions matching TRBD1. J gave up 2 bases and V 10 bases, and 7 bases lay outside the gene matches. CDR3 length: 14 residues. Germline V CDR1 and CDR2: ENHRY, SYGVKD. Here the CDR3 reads CATHRGVGNQPQHF. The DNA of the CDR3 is TGTGCCACCCACAGGGGGGTGGGCAATCAGCCCCAGCATTTT.

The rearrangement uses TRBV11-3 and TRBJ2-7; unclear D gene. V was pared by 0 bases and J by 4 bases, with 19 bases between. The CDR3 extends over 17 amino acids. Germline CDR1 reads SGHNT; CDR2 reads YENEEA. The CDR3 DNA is TGTGCCAGCAGCTTAGATAAGGCCAGGCTCGAAAGTTACGAGCAGTACTTC. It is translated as CASSLDKARLESYEQYF.

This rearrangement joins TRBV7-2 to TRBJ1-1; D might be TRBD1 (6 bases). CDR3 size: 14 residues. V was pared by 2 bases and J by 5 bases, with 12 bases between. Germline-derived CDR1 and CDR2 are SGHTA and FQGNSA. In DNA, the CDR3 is TGTGCCAGCAGCTTAACAGGGTCTGGGACTGAAGCTTTCTTT. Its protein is CASSLTGSGTEAFF.

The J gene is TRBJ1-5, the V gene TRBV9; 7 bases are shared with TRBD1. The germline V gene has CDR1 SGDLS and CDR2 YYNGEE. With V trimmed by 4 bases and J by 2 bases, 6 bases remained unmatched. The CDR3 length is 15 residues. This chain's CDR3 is CASSQGGRGNQPQHF. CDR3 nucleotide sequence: TGTGCCAGCAGCCAGGGGGGAAGGGGCAATCAGCCCCAGCATTTT.

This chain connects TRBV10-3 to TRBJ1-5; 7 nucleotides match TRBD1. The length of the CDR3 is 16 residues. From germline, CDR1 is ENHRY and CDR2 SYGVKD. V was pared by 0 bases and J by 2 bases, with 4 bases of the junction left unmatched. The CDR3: CAISESAGTGNQPQHF. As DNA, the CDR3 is TGTGCCATCAGTGAGTCTGCCGGGACAGGCAATCAGCCCCAGCATTTT.

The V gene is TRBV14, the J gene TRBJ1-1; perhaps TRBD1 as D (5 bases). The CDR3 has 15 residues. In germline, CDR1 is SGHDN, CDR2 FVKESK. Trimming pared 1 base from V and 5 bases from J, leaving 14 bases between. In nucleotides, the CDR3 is TGTGCCAGCAGCCAAGGACGGCACCAGGGAACTGAAGCTTTCTTT. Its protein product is CASSQGRHQGTEAFF.

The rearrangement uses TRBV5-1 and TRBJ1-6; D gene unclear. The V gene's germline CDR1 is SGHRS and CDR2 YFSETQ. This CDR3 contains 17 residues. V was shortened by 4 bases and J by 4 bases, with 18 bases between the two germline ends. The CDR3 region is CASSRFPLRTYNSPLHF. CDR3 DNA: TGCGCCAGCAGCCGTTTTCCCCTTAGGACTTATAATTCACCCCTCCACTTT.

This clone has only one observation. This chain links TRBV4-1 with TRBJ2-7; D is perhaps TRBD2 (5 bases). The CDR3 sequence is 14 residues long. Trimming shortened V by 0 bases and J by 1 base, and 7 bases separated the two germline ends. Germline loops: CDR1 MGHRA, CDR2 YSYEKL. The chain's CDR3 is CASSQEPGSYEQYF. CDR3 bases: TGCGCCAGCAGCCAAGAGCCGGGGTCCTACGAGCAGTACTTC.

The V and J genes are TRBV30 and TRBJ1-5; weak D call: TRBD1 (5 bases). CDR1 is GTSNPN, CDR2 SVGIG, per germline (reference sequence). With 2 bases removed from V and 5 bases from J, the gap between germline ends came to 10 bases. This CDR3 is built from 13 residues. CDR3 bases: TGTGCCTGGAGTACACAGGACGATCAGCCCCAGCATTTT. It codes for CAWSTQDDQPQHF.

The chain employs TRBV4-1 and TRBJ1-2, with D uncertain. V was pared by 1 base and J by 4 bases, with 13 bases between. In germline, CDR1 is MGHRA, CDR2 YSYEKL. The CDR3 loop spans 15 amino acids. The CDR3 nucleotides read TGCGCCAGCAGCCAAGGGGGTGAGGGAGGCTATGGCTACACCTTC. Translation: CASSQGGEGGYGYTF.

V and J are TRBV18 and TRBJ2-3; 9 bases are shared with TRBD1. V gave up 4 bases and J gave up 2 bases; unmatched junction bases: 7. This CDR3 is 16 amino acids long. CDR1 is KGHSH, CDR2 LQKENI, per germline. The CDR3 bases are TGTGCCAGCTCACTAGGAACAGGGGGCGACACAGATACGCAGTATTTT. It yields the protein CASSLGTGGDTDTQYF. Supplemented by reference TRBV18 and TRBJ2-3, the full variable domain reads NAGVMQNPRHLVRRRGQEARLRCSPMKGHSHVYWYRQLPEEGLKFMVYLQKENIIDESGMPKERFSAEFPKEGPSILRIQQVVRGDSAAYFCASSLGTGGDTDTQYFGPGTRLTVL.

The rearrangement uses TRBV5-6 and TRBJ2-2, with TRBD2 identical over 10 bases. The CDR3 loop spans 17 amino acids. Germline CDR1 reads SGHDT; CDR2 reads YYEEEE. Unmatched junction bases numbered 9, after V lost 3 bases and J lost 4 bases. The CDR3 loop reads CASSSRPGLAFTGELFF. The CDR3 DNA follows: TGTGCCAGCAGCTCCCGGCCGGGACTAGCGTTCACCGGGGAGCTGTTTTTT.

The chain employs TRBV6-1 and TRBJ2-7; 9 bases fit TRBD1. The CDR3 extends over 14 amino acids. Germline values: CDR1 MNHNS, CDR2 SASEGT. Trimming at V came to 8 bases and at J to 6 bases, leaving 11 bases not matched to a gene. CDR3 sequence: CASRRDRVNPEQYF. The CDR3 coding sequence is TGTGCCAGCCGCCGGGACAGGGTGAATCCCGAGCAGTACTTC.

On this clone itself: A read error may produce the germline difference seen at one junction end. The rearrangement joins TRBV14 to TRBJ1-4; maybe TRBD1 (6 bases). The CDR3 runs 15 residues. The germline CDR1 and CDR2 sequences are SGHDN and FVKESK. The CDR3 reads CAGSQYQGTGEKLFF. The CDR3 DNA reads TGTGCCGGCAGCCAATACCAGGGGACGGGTGAAAAACTGTTTTTT.

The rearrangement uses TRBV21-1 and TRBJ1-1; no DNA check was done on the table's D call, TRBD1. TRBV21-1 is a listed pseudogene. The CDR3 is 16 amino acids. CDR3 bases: TGTGCCAGCACCTCCCTAGATGGACAGGGAGATCCTGAAGCTTTCTTT. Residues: CASTSLDGQGDPEAFF.

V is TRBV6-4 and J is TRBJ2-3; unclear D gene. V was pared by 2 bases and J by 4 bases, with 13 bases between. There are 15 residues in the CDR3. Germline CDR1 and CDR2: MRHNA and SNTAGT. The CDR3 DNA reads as TGTGCCAGCAGTGACGGGCCCCACCACGCAGATACGCAGTATTTT. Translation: CASSDGPHHADTQYF.

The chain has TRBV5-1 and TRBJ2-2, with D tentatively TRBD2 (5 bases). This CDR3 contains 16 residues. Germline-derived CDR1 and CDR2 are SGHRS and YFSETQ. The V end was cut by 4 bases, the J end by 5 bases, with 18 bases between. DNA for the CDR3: TGCGCCAGCAGCATAACTAGTTCGCTGTCGACCGGGGAGCTGTTTTTT. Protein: CASSITSSLSTGELFF.

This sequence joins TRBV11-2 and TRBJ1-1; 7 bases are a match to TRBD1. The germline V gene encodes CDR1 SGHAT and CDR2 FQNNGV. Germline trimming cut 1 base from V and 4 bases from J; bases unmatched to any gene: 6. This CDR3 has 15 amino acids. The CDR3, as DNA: TGTGCCAGCAGCTTAGGCACAGGGACAGTCACTGAAGCTTTCTTT. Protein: CASSLGTGTVTEAFF.

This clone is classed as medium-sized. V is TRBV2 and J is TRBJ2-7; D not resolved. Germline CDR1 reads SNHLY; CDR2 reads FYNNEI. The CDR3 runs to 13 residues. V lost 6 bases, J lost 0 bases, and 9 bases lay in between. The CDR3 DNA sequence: TGTGCCAGCAGGGTCGTTAGCTCCTACGAGCAGTACTTC. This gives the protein CASRVVSSYEQYF. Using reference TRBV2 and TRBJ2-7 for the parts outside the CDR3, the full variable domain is EPEVTQTPSHQVTQMGQEVILRCVPISNHLYFYWYRQILGQKVEFLVSFYNNEISEKSEIFDDQFSVERPDGSNFTLKIRSTKLEDSAMYFCASRVVSSYEQYFGPGTRLTVT.

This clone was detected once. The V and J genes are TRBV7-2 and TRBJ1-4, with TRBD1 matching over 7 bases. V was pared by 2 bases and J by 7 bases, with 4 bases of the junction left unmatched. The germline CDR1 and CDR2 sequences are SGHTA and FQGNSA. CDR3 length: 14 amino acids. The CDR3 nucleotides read TGTGCCAGCAGCTTAATCGCAGGGGGTGAAAAACTGTTTTTT. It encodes CASSLIAGGEKLFF.

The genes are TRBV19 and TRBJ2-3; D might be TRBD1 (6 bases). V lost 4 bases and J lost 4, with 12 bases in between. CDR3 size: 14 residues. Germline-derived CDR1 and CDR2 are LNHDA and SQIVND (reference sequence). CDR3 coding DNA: TGTGCCAGTAGTAGACAGGACCTGGCAGATACGCAGTATTTT. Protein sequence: CASSRQDLADTQYF.

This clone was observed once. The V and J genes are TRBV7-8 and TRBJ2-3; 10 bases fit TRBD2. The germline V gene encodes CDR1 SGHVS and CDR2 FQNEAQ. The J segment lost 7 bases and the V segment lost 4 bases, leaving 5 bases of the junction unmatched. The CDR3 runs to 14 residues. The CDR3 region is CASSWSGGGYTQYF. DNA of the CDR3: TGTGCCAGCAGCTGGAGCGGGGGGGGATATACGCAGTATTTT.

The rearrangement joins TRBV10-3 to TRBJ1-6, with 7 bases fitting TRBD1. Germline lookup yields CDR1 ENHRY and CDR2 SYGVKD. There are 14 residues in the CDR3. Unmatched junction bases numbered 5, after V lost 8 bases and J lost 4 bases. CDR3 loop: CAIRQGQYNSPLHF. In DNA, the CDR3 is TGTGCCATCCGACAGGGCCAATATAATTCACCCCTCCACTTT.